Below, 9 T cell receptor beta chains from the same sample are listed, as sequenced in a study of human T cells and chemical hapten exposure. From the RACE reads, TCRdb called clonotypes with MiXCR, one entry per CDR3 protein. The table has approximately 81,000 distinct CDR3 sequences, approximately 8% seen once. Time point denoted: healthy volunteer bleed at 6 weeks. Unfractionated whole blood was the source from which total RNA was extracted. The sample was whole blood. These receptors originate from a male donor in good health. Some clones in this sample may be carry-over from other donors' samples.

This clonotype was counted between two and nine times. The chain uses TRBV27 and TRBJ2-5, with a tentative D call TRBD2 (6 bases). Trimming shortened V by 3 bases and J by 3 bases, and 8 bases separated the two germline ends. Germline V gene data show CDR1 as MNHEY and CDR2 as SMNVEV (reference sequence). This CDR3 contains 13 residues. DNA of the CDR3: TGTGCCAGCAGTTTTAGGAGGGAAGAGACCCAGTACTTC. Protein sequence: CASSFRREETQYF.

This clonotype was observed at least ten times. This chain links TRBV6-5 with TRBJ1-1; D is possibly TRBD1 (5 bases). V lost 6 bases to trimming and J lost 1 base, with 9 bases between them. CDR1 and CDR2 (germline): MNHEY, SVGAGI. This CDR3 contains 13 residues. CDR3 DNA: TGTGCCAGCAGCCTAACAGGGAACACTGAAGCTTTCTTT. Amino acids: CASSLTGNTEAFF.

This chain uses TRBV18 with TRBJ2-7; no reliable D call. The germline V gene has CDR1 KGHSH and CDR2 LQKENI. V shed 0 bases and J shed 4 bases, with 10 bases lying between them. The CDR3 totals 14 residues. CDR3 bases: TGTGCCAGCTCACCACCGCTCTCCCTTTACGAGCAGTACTTC. The encoded protein is CASSPPLSLYEQYF.

The V call is TRBV7-2, the J call TRBJ2-7; TRBD2 aligns across 10 bases. The V gene end was trimmed by 3 bases and the J gene end by 6 bases; junction bases not matched to a gene: 8. The CDR3 totals 15 residues. Germline V gene lookup returns CDR1 SGHTA and CDR2 FQGNSA. Here the CDR3 reads CASSLNLAGVGEQYF. CDR3 DNA sequence: TGTGCCAGCAGCTTGAATCTAGCGGGAGTCGGCGAGCAGTACTTC. The full variable domain, rest sourced from reference TRBV7-2 and TRBJ2-7, is GAGVSQSPSNKVTEKGKDVELRCDPISGHTALYWYRQSLGQGLEFLIYFQGNSAPDKSGLPSDRFSAERTGGSVSTLTIQRTQQEDSAVYLCASSLNLAGVGEQYFGPGTRLTVT.

This clonotype was picked up a small number of times. V and J are TRBV5-6 and TRBJ2-5; D may match TRBD1 or TRBD2 (5 bases each). Looked up from germline, CDR1 is SGHDT and CDR2 is YYEEEE. The CDR3 length is 16 residues. V dropped 7 bases and J dropped 2 bases, with 21 bases sitting between them. The CDR3 bases are TGTGCCAGCGGGACCCGCGGACTCCTCATACAAGAGACCCAGTACTTC. It is translated as CASGTRGLLIQETQYF.

V and J are TRBV20-1 and TRBJ1-6, with a tentative D call TRBD1 (5 bases). The V gene lost 3 bases and the J gene lost 6 bases, with 12 bases spanning the gap. CDR3 length equals 14 residues. Germline CDR1 reads DFQATT; CDR2 reads SNEGSKA (reference sequence). CDR3 nucleotide sequence: TGCAGTGCTAGTGGGGGGATAGGTAATTCACCCCTCCACTTT. Encoded protein: CSASGGIGNSPLHF.

This clonotype was recorded a few times. The CDR3 spells CASSYSQGTGGSNTEAFF. The DNA for the CDR3 is TGTGCCAGCAGTTACTCCCAGGGGACAGGGGGTTCTAACACTGAAGCTTTCTTT. V gene TRBV6-2 or TRBV6-3 combines with J gene TRBJ1-1; 11 bases agree with TRBD1. Trimming cost V 0 bases and J 2 bases; bases outside gene matches: 8. The CDR3 is made up of 18 amino acids. CDR1 is MNHEY and CDR2 is SVGEGT in the germline V gene.

This chain links TRBV6-1 with TRBJ2-1, with 7 bases identical to TRBD2. CDR1 and CDR2 (germline): MNHNS, SASEGT. Trimming cost V 3 bases and J 6 bases; bases outside gene matches: 20. This CDR3 has 19 residues. Written as DNA, the CDR3 is TGTGCCAGCAGTGACGGTCGGGGATTAGCGGGCCTGCCTTTCAATGAGCAGTTCTTC. It translates to CASSDGRGLAGLPFNEQFF.

This clonotype was counted between two and nine times. The V and J genes are TRBV4-1 and TRBJ2-1; possible D gene TRBD1, 5 bases. There are 15 residues in the CDR3. Trimming removed 0 bases at V and 7 bases at J, with 13 bases between. Germline lookup yields CDR1 MGHRA and CDR2 YSYEKL. The CDR3 here is CASSQERQGRNEQFF. In DNA form, the CDR3 reads TGCGCCAGCAGCCAAGAGCGTCAGGGCAGAAATGAGCAGTTCTTC.